The 15 T cell receptor beta chains below all came from one sample that was sequenced in a study of blood T cell repertoires in COVID-19 (dated by TCRdb to the early 2020s). Library method: the immunoSEQ multiplex PCR assay. The immuneACCESS repertoire file appears here via TCRdb, limited to in-frame rearrangements. These files lack a portion of the clones; in checked studies, under half of the deficit traces to unresolved V genes, and the cause of the others is not known. The sample table holds about 30,000 clones, of which roughly three quarters were seen once. Clones ranked in the top ten supply roughly 31% of the sample. The sequenced sample was peripheral blood. The receptor set was obtained from an elderly man with acute or convalescent COVID-19.

The chain carries TRBV6-5 and TRBJ2-7, with D perhaps TRBD1 (5 bases). Germline CDR1 MNHEY, CDR2 SVGAGI. V lost 7 bases, J lost 6 bases, and 19 bases lay in between. The CDR3 is made up of 14 amino acids. The DNA of the CDR3 is TGTGCCAGCATAGTTGGAAGCAGGGCGCGCGAGCAGTACTTC. Its protein product is CASIVGSRAREQYF.

This chain joins TRBV19 and TRBJ2-5, with 10 bases that match TRBD2. The germline V gene encodes CDR1 LNHDA and CDR2 SQIVND (reference sequence). The CDR3 runs 16 residues. V shed 2 bases and J 3 bases; nucleotides not matched to a gene: 6. CDR3 coding DNA: TGTGCCAGTAGTATATTTGGCCTAGCGGGGGAAGAGACCCAGTACTTC. Its protein is CASSIFGLAGEETQYF.

The chain links TRBV19 to TRBJ2-4, with TRBD1 matching over 7 bases. In germline, CDR1 is LNHDA, CDR2 SQIVND (reference sequence). The V segment lost 5 bases and the J segment 2 bases; nucleotides outside the gene matches: 6. There are 15 residues in the CDR3. The DNA of the CDR3 is TGTGCCAGTAGTCCCAGGGGGTTGACCAAAAACATTCAGTACTTC. Its protein product is CASSPRGLTKNIQYF.

The chain uses TRBV10-3 and TRBJ1-2; D unclear. V was clipped by 3 bases and J by 4 bases, with 15 bases between them. The CDR3 has 15 residues. Germline CDR1 ENHRY, CDR2 SYGVKD. The CDR3 here is CAISDPGRQTYGYTF. CDR3 nucleotides: TGTGCCATCAGTGACCCTGGGAGGCAGACCTATGGCTACACCTTC.

This clone has just a few counts. The chain links TRBV7-8 to TRBJ1-6; TRBD1 aligns across 12 bases. The germline gives CDR1 SGHVS, CDR2 FQNEAQ. The ends lost 5 bases at V and 10 bases at J; junction bases unmatched: 3. This CDR3 region has 14 residues. CDR3 in amino acids: CASSTGTGGSPLHF. The CDR3 DNA follows: TGTGCCAGCAGCACCGGGACAGGGGGCTCACCCCTCCACTTT.

The chain couples TRBV2 to TRBJ2-3; D unresolved. Germline V lookup: CDR1 SNHLY, CDR2 FYNNEI. V was pared by 4 bases and J by 6 bases, with 8 bases between. The CDR3 runs 12 residues. CDR3 loop: CASSVDLDTQYF. The CDR3 bases are TGTGCCAGCAGTGTTGACTTGGATACGCAGTATTTT.

The chain uses TRBV6-5 and TRBJ2-7; TRBD1 agrees at 10 bases. In germline, CDR1 is MNHEY, CDR2 SVGAGI. CDR3 length: 13 residues. V shed 7 bases and J 7 bases; nucleotides not matched to a gene: 7. The CDR3 region has the DNA TGTGCCAGCACTAGGACAGGGGGGATTGAGCAGTACTTC. This codes for CASTRTGGIEQYF.

This clone was seen a handful of times. CDR3 residues: CASSLLGRAGEQYF. CDR3 bases: TGTGCCAGCAGCTTATTAGGCAGGGCAGGCGAGCAGTACTTC. J is TRBJ2-7 and V is TRBV7-3; TRBD1 is a possible D gene (5 bases). The CDR3 sequence is 14 residues long. V was clipped by 2 bases and J by 6 bases, with 14 bases between them. The germline V gene encodes CDR1 SGHTA and CDR2 FQGTGA.

The chain employs TRBV25-1 and TRBJ1-1; 9 bases align to TRBD1. V shed 4 bases, J shed 9 bases, and the junction held 6 bases outside the gene matches. Germline lookup yields CDR1 MGHDK and CDR2 SYGVNS. This CDR3 has 13 residues. The CDR3 spells CASSGTGGVKAFF. The CDR3 DNA sequence: TGTGCCAGCAGTGGTACAGGGGGCGTTAAAGCTTTCTTT.

The V gene is TRBV5-4, the J gene TRBJ1-2, with a weak D call TRBD1 (6 bases). V dropped 4 bases and J dropped 3 bases, with 10 bases sitting between them. The length of the CDR3 is 13 residues. The germline gives CDR1 SGHNT, CDR2 YYREEE (reference sequence). CDR3 sequence: CASSINRDYGYTF. The CDR3 DNA reads TGTGCCAGCAGCATCAACAGGGACTATGGCTACACCTTC. Drawing the rest from reference TRBV5-4 and TRBJ1-2, the complete variable domain is ETGVTQSPTHLIKTRGQQVTLRCSSQSGHNTVSWYQQALGQGPQFIFQYYREEENGRGNFPPRFSGLQFPNYSSELNVNALELDDSALYLCASSINRDYGYTFGSGTRLTVV.

This clone showed up just once. The chain has TRBV11-2 and TRBJ1-2; 7 bases map to TRBD1. V was clipped by 4 bases and J by 2 bases; unmatched bases: 1. The CDR3 has 13 residues. The germline V gene has CDR1 SGHAT and CDR2 FQNNGV. The DNA for the CDR3 is TGTGCCAGCAGCTCGGGACAGAACTATGGCTACACCTTC. It is translated as CASSSGQNYGYTF.

In its sample, this clone was seen once. This chain connects TRBV7-3 to TRBJ2-1, with D tentatively TRBD2 (7 bases). Germline V gene lookup returns CDR1 SGHTA and CDR2 FQGTGA. This CDR3 contains 15 residues. With 5 bases removed from V and 7 bases from J, the gap between germline ends came to 18 bases. CDR3 nucleotide sequence: TGTGCCAGCAGCCCCTCTGGGGGGGCCGGAAATGAGCAGTTCTTC. Its protein is CASSPSGGAGNEQFF.

V usage is TRBV7-9 and J usage is TRBJ1-5; no clear D gene. The germline V and J ends were trimmed by 3 bases and 3 bases, with 9 bases remaining between them. The CDR3 is 14 amino acids. The V gene's germline CDR1 is SEHNR and CDR2 FQNEAQ (reference sequence). The CDR3 region is CASSLARNNQPQHF. In nucleotides, the CDR3 is TGTGCCAGCAGCTTGGCGCGGAACAATCAGCCCCAGCATTTT.

This clone was picked up one time. The chain uses TRBV5-1 and TRBJ2-7; possibly TRBD1 for D (6 bases). The germline V gene has CDR1 SGHRS and CDR2 YFSETQ. The CDR3 length is 14 residues. Trimming shortened V by 1 base and J by 1 base, and 9 bases separated the two germline ends. In DNA, the CDR3 is TGCGCCAGCAGCTTGTCAGGGGATTCCTACGAGCAGTACTTC. It specifies CASSLSGDSYEQYF.

The rearrangement joins TRBV7-6 to TRBJ2-2; D possibly corresponds to TRBD2 (6 bases). V was shortened by 1 base and J by 4 bases, with 10 bases between the two germline ends. CDR1 is SGHVS, CDR2 FNYEAQ, per germline. The CDR3 spans 15 residues. CDR3 residues: CASSLGTNPTGELFF. CDR3 nucleotides: TGTGCCAGCAGCTTAGGGACTAACCCCACCGGGGAGCTGTTTTTT.